These 12 T cell receptor beta chains came from one sample sequenced in a study of T-cell memory formation after mild COVID-19. TCRdb re-analysed the 5' RACE reads in MiXCR, keeping a single row per CDR3 protein. The top ten hold 22% of the sample, which has 250,000 to 300,000 distinct CDR3 sequences, about 17% seen once. The sequenced sample consisted of PBMCs or a T cell subset sorted from them (not recorded which). The receptor set was obtained from a man younger than 30 who had mild COVID-19 (a few samples of this study predate the infection). Cell type and time point are not known.

The chain carries TRBV15 and TRBJ2-3; D gene uncertain. Germline assignment: CDR1 LNHNV and CDR2 YYDKDF (reference sequence). V was cut by 1 base and J by 2 bases, with 10 bases left in between. The CDR3 has 15 residues. This CDR3 reads CATSRVAVYTDTQYF. The CDR3 nucleotides read TGTGCCACCAGCAGAGTGGCGGTTTACACAGATACGCAGTATTTT.

J is TRBJ2-3 and V is TRBV5-6; either TRBD1 or TRBD2 may supply D (5 bases each). The CDR3 loop spans 13 amino acids. Per the germline V gene, CDR1 is SGHDT and CDR2 is YYEEEE. V lost 4 bases and J lost 7, with 13 bases in between. CDR3 region: CASSDRGGYTQYF. CDR3 nucleotide sequence: TGTGCCAGCAGCGATCGGGGCGGATATACGCAGTATTTT.

The sample holds a few counts of this clonotype. This chain connects TRBV6-5 to TRBJ1-2; D not certain. Looked up from germline, CDR1 is MNHEY and CDR2 is SVGAGI. The CDR3 covers 16 residues. V lost 3 bases to trimming and J lost 4 bases, with 18 bases between them. CDR3 coding DNA: TGTGCCAGCAGTTATAGTCCCAACGATAAGACCTATGGCTACACCTTC. It yields the protein CASSYSPNDKTYGYTF.

CDR3 DNA: TGTGCCAGCAGTTACTCGTGGCGGCCCTACGAGCAGTACTTC. The encoded protein is CASSYSWRPYEQYF. The chain recombines TRBV6-2 or TRBV6-3 with TRBJ2-7, with D unclear. Per germline, CDR1 MNHEY and CDR2 SVGEGT. This CDR3 is 14 amino acids long. Trimming left V 0 bases short and J 2 bases short, with 8 bases between.

This chain uses TRBV29-1 with TRBJ2-3; D unclear. The CDR3 totals 11 residues. Germline CDR1 SQVTM, CDR2 ANQGSEA. Trimming took off 8 bases at V and 4 bases at J, with 10 bases between the two ends. This CDR3 reads CSLTSADTQYF. DNA of the CDR3: TGCAGCCTTACCTCTGCAGATACGCAGTATTTT.

In its sample, this clonotype was seen a few times. This chain links TRBV5-1 with TRBJ1-1; 10 bases map to TRBD1. The CDR3 has 13 amino acids. Germline assignment: CDR1 SGHRS and CDR2 YFSETQ. Trimming took 3 bases from V and 6 from J; bases not matched to a gene: 2. CDR3 protein: CASSWTGGAEAFF. As DNA, the CDR3 is TGCGCCAGCAGCTGGACAGGGGGGGCTGAAGCTTTCTTT. Full variable domain (rest looked up from reference TRBV5-1 and TRBJ1-1): KAGVTQTPRYLIKTRGQQVTLSCSPISGHRSVSWYQQTPGQGLQFLFEYFSETQRNKGNFPGRFSGRQFSNSRSEMNVSTLELGDSALYLCASSWTGGAEAFFGQGTRLTVV.

This clonotype was counted a few times. This chain connects TRBV25-1 to TRBJ2-5; no clear D gene. Between the trimmed V and J ends, which lost 8 bases and 2 bases, there was a span of 3 bases. This CDR3 region has 10 residues. The germline CDR1 and CDR2 sequences are MGHDK and SYGVNS. The CDR3 nucleotides read TGTGCCAGCGAACAAGAGACCCAGTACTTC. Translating it yields CASEQETQYF.

The chain recombines TRBV7-9 with TRBJ2-2; a weak D match, TRBD1 (6 bases). V shed 4 bases and J shed 6 bases, with 18 bases lying between them. Germline V gene lookup returns CDR1 SEHNR and CDR2 FQNEAQ (reference sequence). The CDR3 runs 16 residues. The CDR3, as DNA: TGTGCCAGCAGCTCCAGGGGCAGTTTAGTCGCCGGGGAGCTGTTTTTT. It specifies CASSSRGSLVAGELFF. Full variable domain (missing parts from reference TRBV7-9 and TRBJ2-2): DTGVSQNPRHKITKRGQNVTFRCDPISEHNRLYWYRQTLGQGPEFLTYFQNEAQLEKSRLLSDRFSAERPKGSFSTLEIQRTEQGDSAMYLCASSSRGSLVAGELFFGEGSRLTVL.

The chain recombines TRBV29-1 with TRBJ2-1; 15 bases align to TRBD2. V was clipped by 0 bases and J by 8 bases; unmatched bases: 17. The CDR3 loop spans 20 amino acids. Germline CDR1 is SQVTM and CDR2 is ANQGSEA. The CDR3 reads CSVEDLGLAGGRLSDHEQFF. Here the CDR3 DNA reads TGCAGCGTTGAAGACCTCGGACTAGCGGGGGGGCGATTATCGGACCATGAGCAGTTCTTC.

The rearrangement links TRBV4-1 to TRBJ1-1; D is perhaps TRBD1 (5 bases). The CDR3 length is 15 residues. V was shortened by 4 bases and J by 3 bases, with 15 bases between the two germline ends. Germline values: CDR1 MGHRA, CDR2 YSYEKL. As DNA, the CDR3 is TGCGCCAGCAGCCGCCTCGGCAGGGCGGACACTGAAGCTTTCTTT. Protein product: CASSRLGRADTEAFF.

This clonotype has more than one count but fewer than ten. J is TRBJ2-7 and V is TRBV6-6; weak D call: TRBD1 (6 bases). V shed 6 bases and J shed 7 bases, with 22 bases lying between them. The germline gives CDR1 MNHNY, CDR2 SVGAGI (reference sequence). This CDR3 is 15 amino acids long. For the CDR3, the DNA is TGTGCCAGCAGGCTAGGGACCCAGGGGCTCGGGGAGCAGTACGTC. This translates into CASRLGTQGLGEQYV.

In this sample, this clonotype turned up a few times. The rearrangement uses TRBV29-1 and TRBJ1-2; D call uncertain. V lost 3 bases and J lost 0, with 14 bases in between. CDR1 is SQVTM and CDR2 is ANQGSEA in the germline V gene. The CDR3 extends over 15 amino acids. In DNA, the CDR3 is TGCAGCGTTGATCATTCGGCAGAAGCTAACTATGGCTACACCTTC. This translates into CSVDHSAEANYGYTF.